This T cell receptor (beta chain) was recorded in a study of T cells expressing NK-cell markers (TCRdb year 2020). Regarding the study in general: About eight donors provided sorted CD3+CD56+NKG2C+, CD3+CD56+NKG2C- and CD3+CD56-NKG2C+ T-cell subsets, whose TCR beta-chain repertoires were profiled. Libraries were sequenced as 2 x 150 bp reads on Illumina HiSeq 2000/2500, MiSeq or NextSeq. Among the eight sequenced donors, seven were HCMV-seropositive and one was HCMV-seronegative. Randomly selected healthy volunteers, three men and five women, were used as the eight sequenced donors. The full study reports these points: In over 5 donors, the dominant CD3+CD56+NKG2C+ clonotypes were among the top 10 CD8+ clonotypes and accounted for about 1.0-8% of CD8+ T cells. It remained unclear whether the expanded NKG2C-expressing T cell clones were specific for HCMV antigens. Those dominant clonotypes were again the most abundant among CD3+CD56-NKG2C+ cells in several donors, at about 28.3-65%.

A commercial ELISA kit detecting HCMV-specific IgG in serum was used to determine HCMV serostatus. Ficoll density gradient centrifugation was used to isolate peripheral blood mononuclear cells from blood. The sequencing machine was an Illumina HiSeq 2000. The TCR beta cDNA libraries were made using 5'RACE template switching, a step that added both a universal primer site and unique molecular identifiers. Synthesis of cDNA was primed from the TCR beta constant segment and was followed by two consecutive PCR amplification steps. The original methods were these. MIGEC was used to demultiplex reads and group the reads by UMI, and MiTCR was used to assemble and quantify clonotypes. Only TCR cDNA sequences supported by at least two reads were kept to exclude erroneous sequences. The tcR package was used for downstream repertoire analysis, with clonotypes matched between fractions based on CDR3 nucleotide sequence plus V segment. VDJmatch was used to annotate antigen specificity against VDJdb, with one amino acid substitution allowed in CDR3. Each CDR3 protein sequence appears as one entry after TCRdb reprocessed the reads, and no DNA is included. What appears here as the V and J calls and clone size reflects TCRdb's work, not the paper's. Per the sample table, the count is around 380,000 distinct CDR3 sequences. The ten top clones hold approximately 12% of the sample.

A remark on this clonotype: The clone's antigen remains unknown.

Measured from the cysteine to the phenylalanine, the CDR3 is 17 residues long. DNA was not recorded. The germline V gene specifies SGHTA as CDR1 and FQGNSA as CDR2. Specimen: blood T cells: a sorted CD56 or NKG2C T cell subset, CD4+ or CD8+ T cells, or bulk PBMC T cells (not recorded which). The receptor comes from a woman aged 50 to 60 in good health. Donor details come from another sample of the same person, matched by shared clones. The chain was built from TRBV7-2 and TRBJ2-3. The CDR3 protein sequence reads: CASSSSGRLSSTDTQYF.